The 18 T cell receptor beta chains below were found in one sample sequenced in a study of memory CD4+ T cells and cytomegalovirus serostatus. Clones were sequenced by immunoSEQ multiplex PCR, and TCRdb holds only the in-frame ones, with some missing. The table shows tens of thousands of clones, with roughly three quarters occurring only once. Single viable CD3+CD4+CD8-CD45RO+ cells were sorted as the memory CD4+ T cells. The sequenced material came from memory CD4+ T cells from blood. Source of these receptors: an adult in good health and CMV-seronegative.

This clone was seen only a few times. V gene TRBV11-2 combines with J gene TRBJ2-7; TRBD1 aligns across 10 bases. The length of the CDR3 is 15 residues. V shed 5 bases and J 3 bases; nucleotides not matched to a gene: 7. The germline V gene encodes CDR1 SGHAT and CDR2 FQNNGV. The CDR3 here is CASSNWDRGNYEQYF. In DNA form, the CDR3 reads TGTGCCAGCAGCAATTGGGACAGGGGTAACTACGAGCAGTACTTC.

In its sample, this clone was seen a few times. CDR3 residues: CASSVVSDRGEQYF. DNA of the CDR3: TGTGCCAGCAGCGTAGTATCCGATCGTGGTGAGCAGTACTTC. This chain uses TRBV9 with TRBJ2-7; no firm D call. V was cut by 0 bases and J by 7 bases, with 14 bases left in between. The CDR3 extends over 14 amino acids. Per germline, CDR1 SGDLS and CDR2 YYNGEE.

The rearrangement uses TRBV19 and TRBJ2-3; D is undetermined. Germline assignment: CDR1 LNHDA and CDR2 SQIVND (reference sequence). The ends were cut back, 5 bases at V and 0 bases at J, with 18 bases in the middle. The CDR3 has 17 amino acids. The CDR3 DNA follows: TGTGCCAGTAGTCTCAACCCCGGCCAATTTAGCACAGATACGCAGTATTTT. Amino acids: CASSLNPGQFSTDTQYF.

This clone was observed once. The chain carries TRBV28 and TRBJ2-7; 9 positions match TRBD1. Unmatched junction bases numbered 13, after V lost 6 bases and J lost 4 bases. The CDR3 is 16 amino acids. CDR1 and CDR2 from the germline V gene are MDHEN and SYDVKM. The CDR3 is CASRNTGTGIVYEQYF. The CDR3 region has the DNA TGTGCCAGCAGAAACACCGGGACAGGGATCGTTTACGAGCAGTACTTC.

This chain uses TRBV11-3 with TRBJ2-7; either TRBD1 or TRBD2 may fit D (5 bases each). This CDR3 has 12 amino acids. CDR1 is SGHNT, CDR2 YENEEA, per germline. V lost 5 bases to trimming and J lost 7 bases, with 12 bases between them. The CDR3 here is CASSKGRGEQYF. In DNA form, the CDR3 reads TGTGCCAGCAGCAAGGGACGTGGAGAGCAGTACTTC.

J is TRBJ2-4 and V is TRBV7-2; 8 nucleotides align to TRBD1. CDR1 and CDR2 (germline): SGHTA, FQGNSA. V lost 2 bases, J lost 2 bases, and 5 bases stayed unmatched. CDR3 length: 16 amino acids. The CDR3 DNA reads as TGTGCCAGCAGCTTAAGGACAGGGTTGACCAAAAACATTCAGTACTTC. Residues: CASSLRTGLTKNIQYF.

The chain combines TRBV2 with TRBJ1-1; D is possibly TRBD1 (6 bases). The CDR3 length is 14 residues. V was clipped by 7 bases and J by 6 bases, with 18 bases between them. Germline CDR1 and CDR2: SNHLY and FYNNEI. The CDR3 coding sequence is TGTGCCAGCATCCCTTCGCCAGGGGCGGCTGAAGCTTTCTTT. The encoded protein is CASIPSPGAAEAFF.

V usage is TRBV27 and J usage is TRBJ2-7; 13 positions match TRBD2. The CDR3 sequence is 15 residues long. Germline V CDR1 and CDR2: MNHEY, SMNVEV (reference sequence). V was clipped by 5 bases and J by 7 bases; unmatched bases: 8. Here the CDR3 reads CASSVRLAGGEEQYF. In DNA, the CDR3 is TGTGCCAGCAGTGTACGACTAGCGGGAGGCGAGGAGCAGTACTTC.

The CDR3 DNA is TGTGCCAGTATCATGGGGGCCCACTCTGGGGCCAACGTCCTGACTTTC. Encoded protein: CASIMGAHSGANVLTF. This chain connects TRBV19 to TRBJ2-6; D might be TRBD1 (6 bases). Between the trimmed V and J ends, which lost 7 bases and 0 bases, there was a span of 13 bases. The CDR3 has 16 amino acids. Germline V CDR1 and CDR2: LNHDA, SQIVND (reference sequence).

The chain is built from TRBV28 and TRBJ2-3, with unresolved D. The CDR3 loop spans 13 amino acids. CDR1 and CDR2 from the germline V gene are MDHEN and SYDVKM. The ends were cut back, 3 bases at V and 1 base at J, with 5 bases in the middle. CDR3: CASSFPGTDTQYF. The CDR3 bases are TGTGCCAGCAGTTTCCCGGGCACAGATACGCAGTATTTT. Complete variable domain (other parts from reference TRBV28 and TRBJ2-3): DVKVTQSSRYLVKRTGEKVFLECVQDMDHENMFWYRQDPGLGLRLIYFSYDVKMKEKGDIPEGYSVSREKKERFSLILESASTNQTSMYLCASSFPGTDTQYFGPGTRLTVL.

In DNA form, the CDR3 reads TGTGCCAGCAGCTTAGCCCAGCGGGGGCTACACACAGATACGCAGTATTTT. Its translation: CASSLAQRGLHTDTQYF. The rearrangement links TRBV7-8 to TRBJ2-3, with 8 bases matching TRBD2. Germline V lookup: CDR1 SGHVS, CDR2 FQNEAQ. The CDR3 length is 17 residues. With 0 bases clipped from V and 2 bases from J, the junction kept 7 bases outside the gene matches.

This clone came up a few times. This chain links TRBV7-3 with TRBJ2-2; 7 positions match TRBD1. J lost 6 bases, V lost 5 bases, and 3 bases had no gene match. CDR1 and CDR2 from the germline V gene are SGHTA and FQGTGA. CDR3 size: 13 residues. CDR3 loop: CASSRQGSGELFF. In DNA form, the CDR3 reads TGTGCCAGCAGCCGACAGGGCTCCGGGGAGCTGTTTTTT.

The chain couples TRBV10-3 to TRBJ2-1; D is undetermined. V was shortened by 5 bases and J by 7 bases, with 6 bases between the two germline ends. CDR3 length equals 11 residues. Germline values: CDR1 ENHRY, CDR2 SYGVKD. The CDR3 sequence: CAISHSNEQFF. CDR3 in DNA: TGTGCCATCAGTCATTCTAATGAGCAGTTCTTC.

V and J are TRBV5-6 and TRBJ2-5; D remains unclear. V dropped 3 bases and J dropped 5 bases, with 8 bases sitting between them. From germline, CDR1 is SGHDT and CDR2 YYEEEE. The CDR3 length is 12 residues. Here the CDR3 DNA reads TGTGCCAGCAGCTGGGGTGGGGAGACCCAGTACTTC. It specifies CASSWGGETQYF.

CDR3 coding DNA: TGCGCCAGCAGCCCTCCCCCTGGGGAGCAGTTCTTC. Amino acids: CASSPPPGEQFF. The chain employs TRBV5-1 and TRBJ2-1; unclear D gene. Germline assignment: CDR1 SGHRS and CDR2 YFSETQ. The CDR3 is 12 amino acids. V was pared by 4 bases and J by 10 bases, with 12 bases between.

CDR3 coding DNA: TGCGCCAGCAGCTTGGGACGACAGGGATCTGACTATGGCTACACCTTC. It codes for CASSLGRQGSDYGYTF. The chain links TRBV5-1 to TRBJ1-2; 7 bases line up with TRBD1. The CDR3 contains 16 residues. The J segment lost 3 bases and the V segment lost 0 bases, leaving 8 bases of the junction unmatched. Germline lookup yields CDR1 SGHRS and CDR2 YFSETQ. The full variable domain, its missing parts supplied by reference TRBV5-1 and TRBJ1-2, is KAGVTQTPRYLIKTRGQQVTLSCSPISGHRSVSWYQQTPGQGLQFLFEYFSETQRNKGNFPGRFSGRQFSNSRSEMNVSTLELGDSALYLCASSLGRQGSDYGYTFGSGTRLTVV.

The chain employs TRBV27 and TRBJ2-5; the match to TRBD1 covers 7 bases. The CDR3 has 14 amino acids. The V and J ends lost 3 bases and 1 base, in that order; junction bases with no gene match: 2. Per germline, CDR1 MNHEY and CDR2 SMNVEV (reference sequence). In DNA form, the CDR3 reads TGTGCCAGCAGTTTGTACAGGGGCCAAGAGACCCAGTACTTC. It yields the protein CASSLYRGQETQYF.

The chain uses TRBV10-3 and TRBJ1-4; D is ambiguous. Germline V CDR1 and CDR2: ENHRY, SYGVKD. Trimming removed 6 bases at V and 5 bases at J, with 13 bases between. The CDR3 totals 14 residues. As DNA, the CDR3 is TGTGCCATCAGCCAAGGCTCACCGAATGAAAAACTGTTTTTT. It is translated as CAISQGSPNEKLFF.